The source of this T cell receptor (beta chain) is a study of blood T cell repertoires in COVID-19. Study-level background: The United States, Italy and Spain supplied acute and convalescent COVID-19 samples. The cDNA or gDNA used as material had been derived from T cells, B-cell-depleted T cells, or PBMCs.

CDR3 length equals 15 residues. V lost 3 bases and J lost 6; bases outside the gene matches: 4. Germline CDR1 is LNHNV and CDR2 is YYDKDF (reference sequence). Original data processing: The assay estimated nucleated cells by amplifying reference gene primers. Libraries were prepared by immunoSEQ multiplex PCR; TCRdb keeps only in-frame clonotypes and omits some of them. The DNA gave D and trimming, while V, J and clone size come from that table. The data hold over 200,000 clones, with more than 70% observed a single time. The specimen sequenced was peripheral blood. The receptor's source is a woman in her forties or fifties with acute or convalescent COVID-19. This rearrangement joins TRBV15 to TRBJ2-1, with 11 bases fitting TRBD2. The CDR3 DNA sequence: TGTGCCACCAGCAGTAGCGGGAGGGCCTCCAATGAGCAGTTCTTC. Translated, it gives CATSSSGRASNEQFF.